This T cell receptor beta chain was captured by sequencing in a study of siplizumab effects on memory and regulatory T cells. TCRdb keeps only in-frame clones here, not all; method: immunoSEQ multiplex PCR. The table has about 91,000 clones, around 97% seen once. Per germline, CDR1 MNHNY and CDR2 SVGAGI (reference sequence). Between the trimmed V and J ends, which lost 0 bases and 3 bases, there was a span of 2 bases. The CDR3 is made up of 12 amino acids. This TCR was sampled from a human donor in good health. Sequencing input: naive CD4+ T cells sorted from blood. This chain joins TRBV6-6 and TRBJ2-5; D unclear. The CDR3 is CASSYSKETQYF. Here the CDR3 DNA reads TGTGCCAGCAGTTACTCGAAAGAGACCCAGTACTTC.